Sequencing of this T cell receptor (beta chain) was carried out in a study of cytomegalovirus exposure and HLA in healthy donors. The PCR was carried out with 60 Vbeta primers and 13 Jbeta primers. TCRdb keeps only in-frame clones here, not all; method: immunoSEQ multiplex PCR. This sample has 150,000 to 200,000 clones, with 80% to 85% found just once. Study-wide findings and caveats: At a 0.05 false discovery rate, a later analysis found some 17,000 TCR beta sequences to be associated with HLA alleles.

Note on this clone: The antigen is unknown.

CDR1 and CDR2 from the germline V gene are MDHEN and SYDVKM. Unmatched junction bases numbered 7, after V lost 7 bases and J lost 4 bases. CDR3 length: 14 amino acids. The TCR sequence derives from a man younger than 35 in good health and CMV-seronegative. This chain uses TRBV28 with TRBJ1-1; 9 positions match TRBD1. Sequencing was done on a sample of PBMCs. CDR3 residues: CASTQTGGGTEAFF. The DNA for the CDR3 is TGTGCCAGCACCCAGACAGGGGGGGGCACTGAAGCTTTCTTT.